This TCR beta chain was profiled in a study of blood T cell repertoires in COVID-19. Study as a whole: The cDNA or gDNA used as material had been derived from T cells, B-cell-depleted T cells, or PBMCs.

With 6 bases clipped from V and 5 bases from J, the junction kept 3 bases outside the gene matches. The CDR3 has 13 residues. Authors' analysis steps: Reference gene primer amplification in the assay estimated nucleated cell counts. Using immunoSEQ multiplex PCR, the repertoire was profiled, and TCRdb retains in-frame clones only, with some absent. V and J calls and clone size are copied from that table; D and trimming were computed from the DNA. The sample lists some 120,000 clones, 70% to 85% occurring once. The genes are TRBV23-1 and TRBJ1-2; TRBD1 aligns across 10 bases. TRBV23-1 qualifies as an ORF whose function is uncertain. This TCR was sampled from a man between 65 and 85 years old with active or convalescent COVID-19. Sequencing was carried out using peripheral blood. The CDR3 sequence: CASRRTGGYGYTF. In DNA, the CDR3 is TGCGCCAGCAGGAGGACAGGGGGATATGGCTACACCTTC.